This is a list of T cell receptor beta chains from one sample in a study of cytomegalovirus exposure and HLA in healthy donors. Profiling relied on immunoSEQ multiplex PCR, and the TCRdb table lists in-frame clones only, not all of them. The sample records some 150,000 clones, approximately 88% being singletons. The sample taken for sequencing was PBMCs. These receptors originate from a man aged 18 to 29 in good health and CMV-seropositive. CDR3s include the opening cysteine and the closing phenylalanine or tryptophan. D genes are given only for firm matches. Clone size appears in some rows only: once, few, many, or a class for an expanded clone.

d_gene: -; v_gene: TRBV5-1; abundance: -; j_gene: TRBJ1-3; CDR3nt: TGCGCCAGCAGCAATGAGGGAAACACCATATATTTT; CDR3aa: CASSNEGNTIYF
d_gene: -; v_gene: TRBV5-1; abundance: -; j_gene: TRBJ2-5; CDR3nt: TGCGCCAGCAGCTTGGGGGCGGGAAGGAGACAAGAGACCCAGTACTTC; CDR3aa: CASSLGAGRRQETQYF
d_gene: -; v_gene: TRBV25-1; abundance: -; j_gene: TRBJ1-2; CDR3nt: TGTGCCAGCCCAGCCCGTCGGGTTATCTATGGCTACACCTTC; CDR3aa: CASPARRVIYGYTF
d_gene: TRBD2; v_gene: TRBV5-1; abundance: -; j_gene: TRBJ2-1; CDR3nt: TGCGCCAGCAGCTTATGGAAGCCCGGACTAGCGGGAGGAAACTACAATGAGCAGTTCTTC; CDR3aa: CASSLWKPGLAGGNYNEQFF
d_gene: -; v_gene: TRBV5-1; abundance: -; j_gene: TRBJ1-1; CDR3nt: TGCGCCAGCAGCTCCCGGGACTTTATCACTGAAGCTTTCTTT; CDR3aa: CASSSRDFITEAFF
d_gene: -; v_gene: TRBV6-5; abundance: -; j_gene: TRBJ2-7; CDR3nt: TGTGCCAGCAGTTACCGGGAAAAGGGTTACGAGCAGTACTTC; CDR3aa: CASSYREKGYEQYF
d_gene: -; v_gene: TRBV10-3; abundance: -; j_gene: TRBJ1-4; CDR3nt: TGTGCCATCAGTGAGTCGGGCAGTGTTAATGAAAAACTGTTTTTT; CDR3aa: CAISESGSVNEKLFF
d_gene: -; v_gene: TRBV5-4; abundance: -; j_gene: TRBJ1-2; CDR3nt: TGTGCCAGCAGCTCCAACCAGGGGCAGCATGGCTACACCTTC; CDR3aa: CASSSNQGQHGYTF
d_gene: -; v_gene: TRBV5-1; abundance: once; j_gene: TRBJ1-2; CDR3nt: TGCGCCAGCAGCTTGGTCGGTTCTGATGGCTACACCTTC; CDR3aa: CASSLVGSDGYTF
d_gene: -; v_gene: TRBV6-1; abundance: -; j_gene: TRBJ1-1; CDR3nt: TGTGCCAGCAGGAGGGTTCTGAACACTGAAGCTTTCTTT; CDR3aa: CASRRVLNTEAFF
d_gene: -; v_gene: TRBV5-1; abundance: few; j_gene: TRBJ2-2; CDR3nt: TGCGCCAGCAGCTTGGAGCTGGGGGAGCTGTTTTTT; CDR3aa: CASSLELGELFF
d_gene: TRBD2; v_gene: TRBV28; abundance: -; j_gene: TRBJ2-1; CDR3nt: TGTGCCAGCAGTCCTTCCCTAGCGGGAGGATCTAAGTTCTTC; CDR3aa: CASSPSLAGGSKFF
d_gene: -; v_gene: TRBV29-1; abundance: -; j_gene: TRBJ1-2; CDR3nt: TGCAGCGTTGAAGATCCGTATGGCTACACCTTC; CDR3aa: CSVEDPYGYTF